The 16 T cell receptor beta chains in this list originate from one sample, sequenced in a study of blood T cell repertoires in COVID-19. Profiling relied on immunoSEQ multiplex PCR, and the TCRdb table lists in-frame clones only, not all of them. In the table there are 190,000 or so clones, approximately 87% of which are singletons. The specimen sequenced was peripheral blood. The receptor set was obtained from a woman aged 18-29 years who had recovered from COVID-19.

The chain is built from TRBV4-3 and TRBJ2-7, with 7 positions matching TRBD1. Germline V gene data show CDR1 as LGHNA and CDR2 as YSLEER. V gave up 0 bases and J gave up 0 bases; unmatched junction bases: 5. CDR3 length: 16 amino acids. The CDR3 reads CASSQDIAGGSYEQYF. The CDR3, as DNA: TGCGCCAGCAGCCAAGATATCGCAGGGGGCTCCTACGAGCAGTACTTC.

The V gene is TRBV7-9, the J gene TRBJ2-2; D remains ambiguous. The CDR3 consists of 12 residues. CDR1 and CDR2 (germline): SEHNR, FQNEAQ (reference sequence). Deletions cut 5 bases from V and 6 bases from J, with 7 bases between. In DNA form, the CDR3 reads TGTGCCAGCAGCCTCCCCCCCGGGGAGCTGTTTTTT. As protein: CASSLPPGELFF.

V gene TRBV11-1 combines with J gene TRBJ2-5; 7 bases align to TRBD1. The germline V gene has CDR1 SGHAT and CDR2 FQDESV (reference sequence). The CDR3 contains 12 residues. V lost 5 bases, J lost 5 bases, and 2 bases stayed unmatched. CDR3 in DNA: TGTGCCAGCAGCCCCAGGGGGGAGACCCAGTACTTC. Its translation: CASSPRGETQYF.

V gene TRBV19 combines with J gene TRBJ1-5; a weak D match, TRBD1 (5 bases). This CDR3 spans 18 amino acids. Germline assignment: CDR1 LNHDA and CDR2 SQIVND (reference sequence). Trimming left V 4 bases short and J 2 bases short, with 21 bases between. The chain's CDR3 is CASSSPFLAGVGNQPQHF. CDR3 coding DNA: TGTGCCAGTAGTAGCCCTTTTCTCGCGGGGGTAGGCAATCAGCCCCAGCATTTT. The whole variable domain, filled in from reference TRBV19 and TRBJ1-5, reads DGGITQSPKYLFRKEGQNVTLSCEQNLNHDAMYWYRQDPGQGLRLIYYSQIVNDFQKGDIAEGYSVSREKKESFPLTVTSAQKNPTAFYLCASSSPFLAGVGNQPQHFGDGTRLSIL.

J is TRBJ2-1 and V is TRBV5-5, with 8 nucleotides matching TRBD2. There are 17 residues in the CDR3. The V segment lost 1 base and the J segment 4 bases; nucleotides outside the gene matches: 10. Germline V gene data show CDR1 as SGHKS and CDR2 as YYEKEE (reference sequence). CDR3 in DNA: TGTGCCAGCAGCTTGAGGCCCGCGGGAGGAGGGTACAATGAGCAGTTCTTC. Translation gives CASSLRPAGGGYNEQFF.

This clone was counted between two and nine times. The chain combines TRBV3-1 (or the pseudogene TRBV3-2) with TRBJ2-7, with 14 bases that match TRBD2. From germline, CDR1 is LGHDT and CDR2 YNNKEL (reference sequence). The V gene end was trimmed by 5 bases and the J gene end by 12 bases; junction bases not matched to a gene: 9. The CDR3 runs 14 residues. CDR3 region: CASSFGTSGGQMYF. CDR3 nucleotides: TGTGCCAGCAGCTTCGGGACTAGCGGGGGCCAAATGTACTTC.

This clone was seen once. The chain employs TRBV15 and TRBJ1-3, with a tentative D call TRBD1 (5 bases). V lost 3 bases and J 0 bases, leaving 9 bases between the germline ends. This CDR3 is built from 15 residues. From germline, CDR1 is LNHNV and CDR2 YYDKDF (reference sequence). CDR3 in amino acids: CATSREGNSGNTIYF. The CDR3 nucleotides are TGTGCCACCAGCAGGGAGGGGAACTCTGGAAACACCATATATTTT. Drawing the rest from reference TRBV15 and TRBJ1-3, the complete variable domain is DAMVIQNPRYQVTQFGKPVTLSCSQTLNHNVMYWYQQKSSQAPKLLFHYYDKDFNNEADTPDNFQSRRPNTSFCFLDIRSPGLGDTAMYLCATSREGNSGNTIYFGEGSWLTVV.

The CDR3 sequence: CATSDPREDGELFF. The CDR3 region has the DNA TGTGCCACCAGTGATCCCCGGGAGGACGGGGAGCTGTTTTTT. This rearrangement joins TRBV24-1 to TRBJ2-2; 7 bases are a match to TRBD2. Looked up from germline, CDR1 is KGHDR and CDR2 is SFDVKD. The CDR3 extends over 14 amino acids. Trimming took 3 bases from V and 7 from J; bases not matched to a gene: 4.

The CDR3 reads CASRQVGNYEQYV. The CDR3 DNA reads TGTGCCAGCAGACAGGTAGGGAACTACGAGCAGTACGTC. V and J are TRBV28 and TRBJ2-7; TRBD1 might be the D (5 bases). Germline V gene lookup returns CDR1 MDHEN and CDR2 SYDVKM. The CDR3 has 13 amino acids. V was clipped by 6 bases and J by 3 bases, with 12 bases between them.

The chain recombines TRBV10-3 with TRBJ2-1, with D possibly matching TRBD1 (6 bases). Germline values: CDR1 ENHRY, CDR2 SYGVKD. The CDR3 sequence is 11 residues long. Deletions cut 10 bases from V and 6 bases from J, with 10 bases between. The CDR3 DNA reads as TGTGCCACCGAACAGGGCAATGAGCAGTTCTTC. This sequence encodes CATEQGNEQFF.

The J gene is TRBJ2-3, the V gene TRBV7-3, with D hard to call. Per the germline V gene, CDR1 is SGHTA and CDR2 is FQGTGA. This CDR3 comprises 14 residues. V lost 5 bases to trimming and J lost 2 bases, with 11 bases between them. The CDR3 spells CASSLGRYTDTQYF. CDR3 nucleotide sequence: TGTGCCAGCAGCCTAGGTCGATACACAGATACGCAGTATTTT.

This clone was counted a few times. The DNA of the CDR3 is TGTGCCAGCAGCCGGGACAGCCTATACAATGAGCAGTTCTTC. It codes for CASSRDSLYNEQFF. The V and J genes are TRBV25-1 and TRBJ2-1, with 7 bases that match TRBD1. The CDR3 spans 14 residues. The V gene's germline CDR1 is MGHDK and CDR2 SYGVNS. The V gene end was trimmed by 6 bases and the J gene end by 4 bases; junction bases not matched to a gene: 6.

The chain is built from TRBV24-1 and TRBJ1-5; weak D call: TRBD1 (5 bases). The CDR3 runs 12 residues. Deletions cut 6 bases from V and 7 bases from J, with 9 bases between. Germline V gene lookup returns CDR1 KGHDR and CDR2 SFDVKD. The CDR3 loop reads CATSHQGQPQHF. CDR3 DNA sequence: TGTGCCACCAGTCATCAGGGACAGCCCCAGCATTTT.

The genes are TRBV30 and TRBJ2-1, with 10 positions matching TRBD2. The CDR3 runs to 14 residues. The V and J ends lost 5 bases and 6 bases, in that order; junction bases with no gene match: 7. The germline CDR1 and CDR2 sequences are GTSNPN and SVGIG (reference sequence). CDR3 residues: CAWSAGGPSNEQFF. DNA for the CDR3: TGTGCCTGGTCAGCGGGAGGGCCCAGCAATGAGCAGTTCTTC.

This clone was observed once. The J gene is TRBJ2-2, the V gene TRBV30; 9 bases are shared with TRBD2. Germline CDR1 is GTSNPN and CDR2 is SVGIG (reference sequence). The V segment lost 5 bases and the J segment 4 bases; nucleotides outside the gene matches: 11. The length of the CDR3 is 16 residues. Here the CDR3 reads CAWGPGAGGFTGELFF. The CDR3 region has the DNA TGTGCCTGGGGCCCGGGAGCGGGAGGATTCACCGGGGAGCTGTTTTTT.

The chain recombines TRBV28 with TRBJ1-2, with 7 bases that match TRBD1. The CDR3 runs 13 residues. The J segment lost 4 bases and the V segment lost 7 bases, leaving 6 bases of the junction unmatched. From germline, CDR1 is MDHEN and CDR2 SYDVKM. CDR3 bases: TGTGCCAGCAATCGACAGGGCCCCTATGGCTACACCTTC. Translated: CASNRQGPYGYTF.